This T cell receptor beta chain was identified in a study of blood T cell repertoires in COVID-19. For the study at large: The cDNA or gDNA used as material had been derived from T cells, B-cell-depleted T cells, or PBMCs.

The V end lost 4 bases, the J end lost 0 bases, and 7 bases lay between the germline ends. Per the germline V gene, CDR1 is SGHAT and CDR2 is FQNNGV. This CDR3 is 14 amino acids long. This table comes from immunoSEQ multiplex PCR, and its TCRdb copy is limited to in-frame clones, with some not included. The sample gives about 82,000 clones, roughly 80% of which show up once; 15% to 20% is in the top ten. Notes on this clone: This CDR3 is also generated by other DNA sequences in the sample.

Sequenced: peripheral blood. The chain links TRBV11-2 to TRBJ2-4; no reliable D call. The origin of this receptor is an elderly man with active or convalescent COVID-19. The CDR3 loop is CASSSRLAKNIQYF. CDR3 in DNA: TGTGCCAGCAGCTCCCGACTAGCCAAAAACATTCAGTACTTC.